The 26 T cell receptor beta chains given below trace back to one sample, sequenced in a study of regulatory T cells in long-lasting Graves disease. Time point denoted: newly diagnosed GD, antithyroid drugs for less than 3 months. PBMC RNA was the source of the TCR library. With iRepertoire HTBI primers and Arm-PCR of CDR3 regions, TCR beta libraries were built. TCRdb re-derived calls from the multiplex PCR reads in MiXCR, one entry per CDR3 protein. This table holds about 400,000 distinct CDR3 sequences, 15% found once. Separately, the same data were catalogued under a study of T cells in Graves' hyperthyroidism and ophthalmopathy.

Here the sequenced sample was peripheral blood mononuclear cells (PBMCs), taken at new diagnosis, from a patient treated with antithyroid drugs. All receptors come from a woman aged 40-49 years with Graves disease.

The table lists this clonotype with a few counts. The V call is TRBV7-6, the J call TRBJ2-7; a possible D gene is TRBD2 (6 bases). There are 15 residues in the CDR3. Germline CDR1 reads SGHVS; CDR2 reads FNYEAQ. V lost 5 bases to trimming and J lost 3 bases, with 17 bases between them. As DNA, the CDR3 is TGTGCCAGCAGCCCCCCTAGCGTGGGTAACTACGAGCAGTACTTC. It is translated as CASSPPSVGNYEQYF.

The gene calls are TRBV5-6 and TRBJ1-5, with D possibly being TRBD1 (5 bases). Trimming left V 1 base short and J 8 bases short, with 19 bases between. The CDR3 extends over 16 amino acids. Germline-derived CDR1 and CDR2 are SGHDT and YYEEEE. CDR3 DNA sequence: TGTGCCAGCAGCTTGTCTAAATGGGGGGTCACCGAGCCCCAGCATTTT. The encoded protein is CASSLSKWGVTEPQHF.

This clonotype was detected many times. The CDR3 nucleotides read TGTGCCAGCAGGACAGGGAGCTCCTACGAGCAGTACTTC. This codes for CASRTGSSYEQYF. The chain employs TRBV6-2 or TRBV6-3 and TRBJ2-7; 7 bases agree with TRBD1. CDR1 is MNHEY and CDR2 is SVGEGT in the germline V gene. V was pared by 6 bases and J by 0 bases, with 2 bases of the junction left unmatched. The CDR3 length is 13 residues.

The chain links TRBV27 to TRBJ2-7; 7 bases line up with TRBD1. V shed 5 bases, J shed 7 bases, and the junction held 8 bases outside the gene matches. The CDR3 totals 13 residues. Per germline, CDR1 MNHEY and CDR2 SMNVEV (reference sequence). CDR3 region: CASSLTGVGEQYF. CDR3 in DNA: TGTGCCAGCAGTCTCACAGGGGTCGGGGAGCAGTACTTC.

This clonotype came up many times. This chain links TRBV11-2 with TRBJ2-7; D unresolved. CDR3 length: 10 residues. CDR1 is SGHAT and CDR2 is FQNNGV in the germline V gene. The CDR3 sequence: CSSSSYEQYF. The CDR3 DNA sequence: TGTTCCTCAAGCTCCTACGAGCAGTACTTC.

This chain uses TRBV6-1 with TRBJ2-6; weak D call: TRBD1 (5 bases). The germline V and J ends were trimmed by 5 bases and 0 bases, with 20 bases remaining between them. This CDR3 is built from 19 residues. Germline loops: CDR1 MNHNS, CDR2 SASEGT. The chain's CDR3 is CASSPPAGQGPSGANVLTF. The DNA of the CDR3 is TGTGCCAGCAGTCCCCCCGCCGGCCAGGGCCCCTCTGGGGCCAACGTCCTGACTTTC.

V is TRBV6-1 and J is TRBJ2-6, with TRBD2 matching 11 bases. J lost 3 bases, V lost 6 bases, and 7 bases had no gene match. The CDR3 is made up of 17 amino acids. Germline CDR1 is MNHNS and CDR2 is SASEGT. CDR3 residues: CASSTTSGRNGANVLTF. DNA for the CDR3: TGTGCCAGCAGCACAACTAGCGGGAGAAATGGGGCCAACGTCCTGACTTTC.

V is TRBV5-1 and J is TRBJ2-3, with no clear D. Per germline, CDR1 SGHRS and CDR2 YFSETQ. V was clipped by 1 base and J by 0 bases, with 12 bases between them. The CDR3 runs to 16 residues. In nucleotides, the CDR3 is TGCGCCAGCAGCTTGACCAGTGCTCCTAGCACAGATACGCAGTATTTT. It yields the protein CASSLTSAPSTDTQYF.

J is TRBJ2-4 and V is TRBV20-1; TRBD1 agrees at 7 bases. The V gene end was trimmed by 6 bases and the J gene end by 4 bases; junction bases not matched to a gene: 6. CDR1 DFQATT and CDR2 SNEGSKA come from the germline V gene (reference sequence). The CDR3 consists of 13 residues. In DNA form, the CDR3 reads TGCAGTGCAGAAAAGGACAGGAAAAACATTCAGTACTTC. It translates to CSAEKDRKNIQYF.

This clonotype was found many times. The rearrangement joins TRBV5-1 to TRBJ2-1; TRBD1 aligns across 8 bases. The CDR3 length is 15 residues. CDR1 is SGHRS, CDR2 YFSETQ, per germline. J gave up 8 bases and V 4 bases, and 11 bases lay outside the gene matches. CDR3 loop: CASSEDRGAKDEQFF. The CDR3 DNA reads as TGCGCCAGCAGCGAAGACAGGGGCGCTAAAGATGAGCAGTTCTTC.

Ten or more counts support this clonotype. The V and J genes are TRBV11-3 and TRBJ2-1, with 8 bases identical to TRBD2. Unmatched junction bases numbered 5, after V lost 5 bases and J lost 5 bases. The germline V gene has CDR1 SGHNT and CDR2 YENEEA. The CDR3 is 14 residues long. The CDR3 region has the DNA TGTGCCAGCAGCGCGGGACTAGTGGACAATGAGCAGTTCTTC. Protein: CASSAGLVDNEQFF.

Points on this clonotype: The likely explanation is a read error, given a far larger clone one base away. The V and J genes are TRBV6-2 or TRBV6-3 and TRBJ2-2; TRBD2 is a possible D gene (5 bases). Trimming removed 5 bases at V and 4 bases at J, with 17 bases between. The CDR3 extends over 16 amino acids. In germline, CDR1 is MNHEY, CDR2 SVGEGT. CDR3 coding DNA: TGTGCCAGCAGTGGACTTGGCAGACTCAGCACCGGGGAGCTGTTTTTT. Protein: CASSGLGRLSTGELFF.

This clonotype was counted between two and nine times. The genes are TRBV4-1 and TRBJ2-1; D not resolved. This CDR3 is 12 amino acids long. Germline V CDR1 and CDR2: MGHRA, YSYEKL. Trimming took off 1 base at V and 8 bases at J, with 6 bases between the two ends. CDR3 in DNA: TGCGCCAGCAGCCAAGTGTACTATGAGCAGTTCTTC. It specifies CASSQVYYEQFF.

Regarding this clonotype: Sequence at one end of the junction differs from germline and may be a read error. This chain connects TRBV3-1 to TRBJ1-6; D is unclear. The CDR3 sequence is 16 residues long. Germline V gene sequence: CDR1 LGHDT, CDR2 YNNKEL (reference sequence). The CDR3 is CASSQDGSFGISPLHF. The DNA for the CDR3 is TGTGCCAGCAGCCAAGATGGTTCGTTTGGCATTTCACCACTCCACTTT.

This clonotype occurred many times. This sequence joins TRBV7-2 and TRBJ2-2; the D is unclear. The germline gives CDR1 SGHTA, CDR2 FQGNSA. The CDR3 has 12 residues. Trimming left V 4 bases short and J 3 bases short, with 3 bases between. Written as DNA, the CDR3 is TGTGCCAGCAGCTCCGACACCGGGGAGCTGTTTTTT. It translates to CASSSDTGELFF. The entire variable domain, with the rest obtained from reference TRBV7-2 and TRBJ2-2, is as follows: GAGVSQSPSNKVTEKGKDVELRCDPISGHTALYWYRQSLGQGLEFLIYFQGNSAPDKSGLPSDRFSAERTGGSVSTLTIQRTQQEDSAVYLCASSSDTGELFFGEGSRLTVL.

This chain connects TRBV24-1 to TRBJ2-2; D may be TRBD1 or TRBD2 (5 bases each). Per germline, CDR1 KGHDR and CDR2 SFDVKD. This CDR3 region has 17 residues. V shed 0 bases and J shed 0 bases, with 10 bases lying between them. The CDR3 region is CATSDLHGTANTGELFF. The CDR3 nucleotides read TGTGCCACCAGTGATTTGCACGGGACGGCGAACACCGGGGAGCTGTTTTTT.

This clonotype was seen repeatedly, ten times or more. This CDR3 is CASSPTGTGAAREQYF. The CDR3 DNA sequence: TGTGCCAGCAGCCCGACCGGGACAGGGGCCGCTCGCGAGCAGTACTTC. The rearrangement uses TRBV7-2 and TRBJ2-7; TRBD1 aligns across 10 bases. Trimming cost V 5 bases and J 6 bases; bases outside gene matches: 13. Looked up from germline, CDR1 is SGHTA and CDR2 is FQGNSA. The CDR3 contains 16 residues.

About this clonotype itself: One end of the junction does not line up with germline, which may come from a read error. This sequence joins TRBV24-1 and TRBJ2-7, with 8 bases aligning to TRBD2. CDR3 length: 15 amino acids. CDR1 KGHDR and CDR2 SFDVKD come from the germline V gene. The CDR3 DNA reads TGTGCCGCCAGTGTCCCGGGACTAGTCACATACGAGCAGTACTTC. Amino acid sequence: CAASVPGLVTYEQYF.

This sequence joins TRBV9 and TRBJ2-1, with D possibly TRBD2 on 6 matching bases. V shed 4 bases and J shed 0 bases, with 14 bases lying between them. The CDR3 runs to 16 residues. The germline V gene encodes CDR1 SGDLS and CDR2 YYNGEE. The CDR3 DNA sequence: TGTGCCAGCAGCCAAAGTGGCGGGAACTCCTACAATGAGCAGTTCTTC. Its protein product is CASSQSGGNSYNEQFF.

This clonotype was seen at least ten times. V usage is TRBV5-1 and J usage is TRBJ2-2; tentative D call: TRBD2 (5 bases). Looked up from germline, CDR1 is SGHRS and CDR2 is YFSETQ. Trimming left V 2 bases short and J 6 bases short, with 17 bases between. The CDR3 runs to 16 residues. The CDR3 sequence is CASSLTPMGSSGELFF. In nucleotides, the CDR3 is TGCGCCAGCAGCTTAACCCCTATGGGGAGCTCCGGGGAGCTGTTTTTT.

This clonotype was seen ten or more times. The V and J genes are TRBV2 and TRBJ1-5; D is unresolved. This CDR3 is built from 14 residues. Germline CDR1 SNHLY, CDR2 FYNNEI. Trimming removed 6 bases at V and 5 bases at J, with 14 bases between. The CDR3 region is CASRGIVVDQPQHF. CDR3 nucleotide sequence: TGTGCCAGCAGGGGGATCGTGGTCGATCAGCCCCAGCATTTT.

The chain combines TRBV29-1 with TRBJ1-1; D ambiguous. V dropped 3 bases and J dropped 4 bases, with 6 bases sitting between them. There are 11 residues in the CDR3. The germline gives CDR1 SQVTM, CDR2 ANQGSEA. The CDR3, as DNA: TGCAGCGTTGAGGAACCCACTGAAGCTTTCTTT. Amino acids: CSVEEPTEAFF. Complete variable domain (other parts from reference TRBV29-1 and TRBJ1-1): SAVISQKPSRDICQRGTSLTIQCQVDSQVTMMFWYRQQPGQSLTLIATANQGSEATYESGFVIDKFPISRPNLTFSTLTVSNMSPEDSSIYLCSVEEPTEAFFGQGTRLTVV.

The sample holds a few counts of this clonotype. The CDR3 DNA reads as TGCAGTGCTAACCGACAGGGCAGGATAGATGAGCAGTTCTTC. Its protein is CSANRQGRIDEQFF. This chain links TRBV20-1 with TRBJ2-1; 7 bases agree with TRBD1. The CDR3 consists of 14 residues. Unmatched junction bases numbered 11, after V lost 4 bases and J lost 8 bases. Looked up from germline, CDR1 is DFQATT and CDR2 is SNEGSKA (reference sequence).

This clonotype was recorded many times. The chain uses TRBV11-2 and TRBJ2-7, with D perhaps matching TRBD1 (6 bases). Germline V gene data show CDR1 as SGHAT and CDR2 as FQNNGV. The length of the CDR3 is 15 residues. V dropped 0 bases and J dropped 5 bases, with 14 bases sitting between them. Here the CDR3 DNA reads TGTGCCAGCAGCTTAGAAGGCGACAGGCGCAACGAGCAGTACTTC. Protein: CASSLEGDRRNEQYF.

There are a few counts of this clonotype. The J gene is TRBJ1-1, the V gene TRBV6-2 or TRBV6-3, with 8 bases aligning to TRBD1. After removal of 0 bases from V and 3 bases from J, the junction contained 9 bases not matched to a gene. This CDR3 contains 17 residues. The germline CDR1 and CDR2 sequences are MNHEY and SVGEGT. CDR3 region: CASSYSADREVDTEAFF. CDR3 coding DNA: TGTGCCAGCAGTTACTCGGCGGACAGGGAGGTTGACACTGAAGCTTTCTTT.

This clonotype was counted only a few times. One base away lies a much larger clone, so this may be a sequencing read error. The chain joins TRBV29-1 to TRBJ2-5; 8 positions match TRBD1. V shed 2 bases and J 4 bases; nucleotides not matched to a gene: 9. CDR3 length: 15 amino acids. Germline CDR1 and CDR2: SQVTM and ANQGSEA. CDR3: CSVEPPAGGPETQYF. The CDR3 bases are TGCAGCGTTGAACCCCCGGCAGGGGGCCCAGAGACCCAGTACTTC.